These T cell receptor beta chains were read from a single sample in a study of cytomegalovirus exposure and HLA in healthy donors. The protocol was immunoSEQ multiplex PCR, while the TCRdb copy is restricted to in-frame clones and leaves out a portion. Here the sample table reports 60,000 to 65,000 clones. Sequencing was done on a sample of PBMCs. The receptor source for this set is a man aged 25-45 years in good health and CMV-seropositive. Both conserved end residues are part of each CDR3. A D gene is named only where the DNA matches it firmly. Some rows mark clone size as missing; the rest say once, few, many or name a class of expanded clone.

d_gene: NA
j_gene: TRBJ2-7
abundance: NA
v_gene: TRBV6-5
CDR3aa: CASSLGEHYEQYF
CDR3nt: TGTGCCAGCAGCCTTGGGGAGCACTACGAGCAGTACTTC

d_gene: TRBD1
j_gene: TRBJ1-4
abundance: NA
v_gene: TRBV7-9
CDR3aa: CASSLDGTEEKLFF
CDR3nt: TGTGCCAGCAGCTTAGACGGGACAGAGGAAAAACTGTTTTTT

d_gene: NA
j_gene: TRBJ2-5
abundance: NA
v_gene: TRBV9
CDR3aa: CASSLNLEASPTQYF
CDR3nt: TGTGCCAGCAGCCTGAATCTAGAGGCATCGCCGACCCAGTACTTC

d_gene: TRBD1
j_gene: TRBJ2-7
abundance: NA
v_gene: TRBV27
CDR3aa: CASSQTGAYEQYF
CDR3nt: TGTGCCAGCAGCCAGACAGGGGCCTACGAGCAGTACTTC

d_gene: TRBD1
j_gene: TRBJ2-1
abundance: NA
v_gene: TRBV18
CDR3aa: CASAQRTGSSYNEQFF
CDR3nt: TGTGCCAGCGCACAGCGGACAGGGAGCTCCTACAATGAGCAGTTCTTC

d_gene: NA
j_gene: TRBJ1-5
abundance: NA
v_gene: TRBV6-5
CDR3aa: CASSLQNSNQPQHF
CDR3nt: TGTGCCAGCAGTTTACAGAATAGCAATCAGCCCCAGCATTTT

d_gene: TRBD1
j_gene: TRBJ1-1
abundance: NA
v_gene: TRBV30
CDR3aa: CAWSEQGADTEAFF
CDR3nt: TGTGCCTGGAGTGAACAGGGGGCAGACACTGAAGCTTTCTTT

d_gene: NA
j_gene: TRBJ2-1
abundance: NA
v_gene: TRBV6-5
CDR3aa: CASTDSYNEQFF
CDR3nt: TGTGCCAGCACCGACAGCTACAATGAGCAGTTCTTC

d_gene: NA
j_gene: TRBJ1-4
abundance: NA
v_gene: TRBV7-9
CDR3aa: CASSPSGGGEKLFF
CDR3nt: TGTGCCAGCAGCCCGTCCGGGGGGGGTGAAAAACTGTTTTTT

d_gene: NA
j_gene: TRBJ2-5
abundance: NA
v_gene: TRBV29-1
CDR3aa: CSVEISLPWAETQYF
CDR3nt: TGCAGCGTTGAAATCTCGCTCCCTTGGGCAGAGACCCAGTACTTC

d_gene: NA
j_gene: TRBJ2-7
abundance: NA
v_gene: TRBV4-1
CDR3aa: CASSQDSGESYEQYF
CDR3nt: TGCGCCAGCAGCCAAGACTCGGGGGAGTCCTACGAGCAGTACTTC

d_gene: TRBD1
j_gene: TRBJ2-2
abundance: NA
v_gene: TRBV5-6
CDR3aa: CASSLVGQGADTGELFF
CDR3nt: TGTGCCAGCAGCTTGGTAGGACAGGGGGCGGACACCGGGGAGCTGTTTTTT

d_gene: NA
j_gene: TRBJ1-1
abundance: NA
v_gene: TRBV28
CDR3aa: CASSKTVGTEAFF
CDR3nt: TGTGCCAGCAGCAAGACAGTCGGCACTGAAGCTTTCTTT

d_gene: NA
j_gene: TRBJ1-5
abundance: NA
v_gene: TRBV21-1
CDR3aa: CASTKVEELGQANQPQHF
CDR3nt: TGTGCCAGCACCAAAGTGGAGGAACTCGGACAGGCCAATCAGCCCCAGCATTTT

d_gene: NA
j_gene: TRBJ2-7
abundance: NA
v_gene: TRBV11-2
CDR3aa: CASSLGGSAYEQYF
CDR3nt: TGTGCCAGCAGCTTAGGTGGCAGCGCCTACGAGCAGTACTTC

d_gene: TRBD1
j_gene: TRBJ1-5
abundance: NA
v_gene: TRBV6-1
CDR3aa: CASKSGTGGDQPQHF
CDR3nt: TGTGCCAGCAAATCCGGGACAGGGGGCGATCAGCCCCAGCATTTT

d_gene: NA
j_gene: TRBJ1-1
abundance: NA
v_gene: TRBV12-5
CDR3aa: CASGLVLTSGDTEAFF
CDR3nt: TGTGCTAGTGGTTTGGTACTTACCTCAGGGGACACTGAAGCTTTCTTT

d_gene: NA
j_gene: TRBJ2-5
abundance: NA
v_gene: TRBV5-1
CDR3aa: CASSRDRSTGRETQYF
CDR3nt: TGCGCCAGCAGCCGAGACCGATCCACCGGCAGGGAGACCCAGTACTTC

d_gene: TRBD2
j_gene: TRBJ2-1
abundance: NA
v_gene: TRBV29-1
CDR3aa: CSVEDGRASGRIDEQFF
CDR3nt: TGCAGCGTTGAAGACGGGAGGGCTAGCGGGAGGATCGATGAGCAGTTCTTC

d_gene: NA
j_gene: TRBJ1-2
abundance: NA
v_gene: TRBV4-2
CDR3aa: CASSQDNAGDGYTF
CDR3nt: TGTGCCAGCAGCCAAGATAACGCAGGGGATGGCTACACCTTC

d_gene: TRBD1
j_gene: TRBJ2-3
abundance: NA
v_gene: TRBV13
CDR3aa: CASSFRDRGTDTQYF
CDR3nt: TGTGCCAGCAGCTTCCGGGACAGGGGCACAGATACGCAGTATTTT

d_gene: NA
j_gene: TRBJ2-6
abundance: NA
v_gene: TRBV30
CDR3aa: CACHSGANVLTF
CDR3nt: TGTGCCTGCCATTCTGGGGCCAACGTCCTGACTTTC

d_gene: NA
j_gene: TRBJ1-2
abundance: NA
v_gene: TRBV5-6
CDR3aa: CARSLGLSHTF
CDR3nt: TGTGCCAGAAGCTTGGGACTTTCCCACACCTTC

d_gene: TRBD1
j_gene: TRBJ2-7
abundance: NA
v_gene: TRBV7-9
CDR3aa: CASSFGQGYEQYF
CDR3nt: TGTGCCAGCAGCTTCGGACAGGGCTACGAGCAGTACTTC

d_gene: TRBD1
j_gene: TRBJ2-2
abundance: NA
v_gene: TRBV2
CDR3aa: CASSDRTGNTGELFF
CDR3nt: TGTGCCAGCAGTGACAGGACAGGGAACACCGGGGAGCTGTTTTTT

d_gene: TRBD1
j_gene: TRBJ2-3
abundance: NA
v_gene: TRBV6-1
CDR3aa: CASSSGQGGDTQYF
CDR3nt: TGTGCCAGCAGTAGTGGACAGGGCGGAGATACGCAGTATTTT

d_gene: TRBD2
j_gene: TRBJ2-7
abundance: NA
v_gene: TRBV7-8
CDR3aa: CASSARRETYEQYF
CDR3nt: TGTGCCAGCAGCGCTAGGCGGGAGACCTACGAGCAGTACTTC

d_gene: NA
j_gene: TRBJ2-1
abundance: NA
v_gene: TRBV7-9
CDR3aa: CASSSSGGTYNEQFF
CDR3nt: TGTGCCAGCAGCTCATCAGGGGGGACCTACAATGAGCAGTTCTTC

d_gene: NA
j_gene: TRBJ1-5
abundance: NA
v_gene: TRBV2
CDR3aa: CASTPYGGPNQPQHF
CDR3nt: TGTGCCAGCACTCCCTATGGGGGCCCCAATCAGCCCCAGCATTTT

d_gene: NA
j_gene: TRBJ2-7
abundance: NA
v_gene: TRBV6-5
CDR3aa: CASSYAPGQIYEQYF
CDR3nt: TGTGCCAGCAGTTACGCCCCGGGACAAATATACGAGCAGTACTTC

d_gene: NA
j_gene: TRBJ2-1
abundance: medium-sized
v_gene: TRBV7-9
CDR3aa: CASSLASWGTLNNEQFF
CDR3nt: TGTGCCAGCAGCTTAGCGTCTTGGGGGACATTAAACAATGAGCAGTTCTTC

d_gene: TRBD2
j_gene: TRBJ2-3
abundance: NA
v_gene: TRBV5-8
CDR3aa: CASSLGASGRLDTQYF
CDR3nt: TGTGCCAGCAGCTTGGGTGCTAGCGGGAGGCTAGATACGCAGTATTTT

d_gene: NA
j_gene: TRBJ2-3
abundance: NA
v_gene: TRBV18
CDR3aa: CASSPNRDTDTQYF
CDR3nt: TGTGCCAGCTCACCTAACAGGGACACAGATACGCAGTATTTT

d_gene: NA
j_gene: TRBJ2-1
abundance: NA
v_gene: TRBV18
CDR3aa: CASSTGDYSYNEQFF
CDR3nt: TGTGCCAGCTCGACAGGGGACTACTCCTACAATGAGCAGTTCTTC

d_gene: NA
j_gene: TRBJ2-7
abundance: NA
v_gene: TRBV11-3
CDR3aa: CASSLVANYEQYF
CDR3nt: TGTGCCAGCAGCTTAGTGGCCAACTACGAGCAGTACTTC

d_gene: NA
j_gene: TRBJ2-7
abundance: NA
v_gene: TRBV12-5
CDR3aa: CASGSTGREQYF
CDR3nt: TGTGCTAGTGGTTCAACAGGTCGCGAGCAGTACTTC

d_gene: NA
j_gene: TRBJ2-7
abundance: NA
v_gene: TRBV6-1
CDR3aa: CATKRRDDYEQYF
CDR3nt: TGTGCCACCAAGAGGAGGGACGACTACGAGCAGTACTTC

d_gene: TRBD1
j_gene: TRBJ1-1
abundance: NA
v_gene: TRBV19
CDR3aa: CASSITGGVVTEAFF
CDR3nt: TGTGCCAGTAGTATCACAGGGGGCGTTGTCACTGAAGCTTTCTTT

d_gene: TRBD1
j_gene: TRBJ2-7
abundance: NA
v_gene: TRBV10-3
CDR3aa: CAIGQGELDEQYF
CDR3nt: TGTGCCATCGGACAGGGCGAATTGGACGAGCAGTACTTC

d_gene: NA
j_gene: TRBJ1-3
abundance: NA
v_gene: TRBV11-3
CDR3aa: CASSLAQVNTIYF
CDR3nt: TGTGCCAGCAGCTTAGCACAGGTCAACACCATATATTTT

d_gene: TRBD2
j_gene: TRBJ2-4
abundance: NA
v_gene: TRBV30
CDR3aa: CAWSVAGGNIQYF
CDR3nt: TGTGCCTGGAGTGTAGCGGGGGGAAACATTCAGTACTTC

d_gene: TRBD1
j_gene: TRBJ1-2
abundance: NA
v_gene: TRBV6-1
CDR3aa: CATTGQVYGYTF
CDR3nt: TGTGCCACCACGGGACAGGTCTATGGCTACACCTTC

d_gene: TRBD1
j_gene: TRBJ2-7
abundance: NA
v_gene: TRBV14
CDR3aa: CASSQETGANYEQYF
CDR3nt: TGTGCCAGCAGCCAAGAAACAGGGGCCAACTACGAGCAGTACTTC

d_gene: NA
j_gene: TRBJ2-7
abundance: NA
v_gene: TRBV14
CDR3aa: CASSQHTGTPYEQYF
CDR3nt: TGTGCCAGCAGCCAACACACAGGGACACCCTACGAGCAGTACTTC

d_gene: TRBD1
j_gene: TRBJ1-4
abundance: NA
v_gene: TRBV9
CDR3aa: CASSVGTGGALNEKLFF
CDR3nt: TGTGCCAGCAGCGTTGGGACAGGGGGCGCTTTGAATGAAAAACTGTTTTTT

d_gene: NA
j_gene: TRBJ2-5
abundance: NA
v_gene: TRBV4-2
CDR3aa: CASSQEYPGFQETQYF
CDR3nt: TGTGCCAGCAGCCAAGAATACCCGGGGTTCCAAGAGACCCAGTACTTC

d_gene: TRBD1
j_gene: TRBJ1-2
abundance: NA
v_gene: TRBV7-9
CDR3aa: CASSSDREAGKDYGYTF
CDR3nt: TGTGCCAGCAGCTCAGACAGGGAGGCCGGGAAGGACTATGGCTACACCTTC

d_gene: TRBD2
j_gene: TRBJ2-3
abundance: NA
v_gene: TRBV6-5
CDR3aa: CASSQREGTDTQYF
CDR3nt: TGTGCCAGCAGTCAGCGGGAGGGCACAGATACGCAGTATTTT

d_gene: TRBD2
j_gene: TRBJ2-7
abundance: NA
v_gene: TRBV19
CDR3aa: CASSYNGLAGADEQYF
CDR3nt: TGTGCCAGTAGCTACAACGGACTAGCGGGAGCAGACGAGCAGTACTTC

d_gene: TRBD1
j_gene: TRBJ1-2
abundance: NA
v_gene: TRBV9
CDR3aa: CASRQGASGYTF
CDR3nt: TGTGCCAGTAGGCAGGGGGCTAGTGGCTACACCTTC

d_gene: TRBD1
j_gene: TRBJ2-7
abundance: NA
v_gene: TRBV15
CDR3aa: CTTSRGQGAGEQYF
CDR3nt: TGTACCACCAGCAGAGGGCAGGGGGCGGGAGAGCAGTACTTC

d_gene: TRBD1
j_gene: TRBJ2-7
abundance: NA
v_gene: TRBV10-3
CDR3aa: CAISEPGTVAEQYF
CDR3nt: TGTGCCATCAGTGAGCCAGGGACAGTTGCCGAGCAGTACTTC

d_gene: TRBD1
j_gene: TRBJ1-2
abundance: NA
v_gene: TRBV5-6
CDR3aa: CASSGGQGNYGYTF
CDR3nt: TGTGCCAGCAGCGGTGGACAGGGTAACTATGGCTACACCTTC

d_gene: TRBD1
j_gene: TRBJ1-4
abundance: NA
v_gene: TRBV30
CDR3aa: CAWRQDRAGTNEKLFF
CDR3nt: TGTGCCTGGAGGCAAGACAGGGCCGGTACTAATGAAAAACTGTTTTTT

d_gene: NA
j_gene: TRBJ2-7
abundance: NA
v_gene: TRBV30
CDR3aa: CAWAAGNEQYF
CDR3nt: TGTGCCTGGGCGGCCGGTAACGAGCAGTACTTC

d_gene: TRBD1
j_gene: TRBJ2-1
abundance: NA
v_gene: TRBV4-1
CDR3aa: CASSKGTGGWDEQFF
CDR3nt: TGCGCCAGCAGCAAGGGGACAGGGGGCTGGGATGAGCAGTTCTTC

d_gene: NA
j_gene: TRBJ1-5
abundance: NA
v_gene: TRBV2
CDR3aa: CASSRGENSNQPQHF
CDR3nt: TGTGCCAGCAGCAGGGGCGAAAATAGCAATCAGCCCCAGCATTTT

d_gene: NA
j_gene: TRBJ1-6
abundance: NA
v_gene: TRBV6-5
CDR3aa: CASTQSRGYNSPLHF
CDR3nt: TGTGCCAGCACCCAATCCAGGGGCTATAATTCACCCCTCCACTTT

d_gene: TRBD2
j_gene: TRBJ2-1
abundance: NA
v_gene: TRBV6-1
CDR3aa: CASSVDSGSDNEQFF
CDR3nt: TGTGCCAGCAGTGTTGATAGCGGGAGTGACAATGAGCAGTTCTTC